These 30 T cell receptor beta chains were all obtained from the same sample, sequenced in a study of beta chain features in type 1 diabetes. The authors reverse transcribed all of the isolated RNA, so sequencing captured expressed TCRB transcripts. Some clones are missing from TCRdb's copy, which holds only in-frame ones; the method was immunoSEQ multiplex PCR. The sample has 970,000 or so clones, roughly a sixth seen once; the top ten hold 0.02% to 0.025%. Sequenced: naive CD4+ T cells from blood. The receptors derive from a woman between 18 and 29 years old in good health.

The gene calls are TRBV19 and TRBJ2-2, with D unclear. With 6 bases removed from V and 6 bases from J, the gap between germline ends came to 2 bases. From germline, CDR1 is LNHDA and CDR2 SQIVND (reference sequence). The CDR3 spans 10 residues. The CDR3 DNA follows: TGTGCCAGTAGGGCCGGGGAGCTGTTTTTT. It is translated as CASRAGELFF. The whole variable domain, remainder taken from reference TRBV19 and TRBJ2-2, is DGGITQSPKYLFRKEGQNVTLSCEQNLNHDAMYWYRQDPGQGLRLIYYSQIVNDFQKGDIAEGYSVSREKKESFPLTVTSAQKNPTAFYLCASRAGELFFGEGSRLTVL.

This clone has just a few counts. The V call is TRBV20-1, the J call TRBJ2-5, with D uncertain. Trimming took 6 bases from V and 5 from J, leaving 10 bases between them. In germline, CDR1 is DFQATT, CDR2 SNEGSKA (reference sequence). This CDR3 spans 11 amino acids. In DNA form, the CDR3 reads TGCAGTGCAGCCCCTACGGAGACCCAGTACTTC. Translating it yields CSAAPTETQYF.

This chain links TRBV6-5 with TRBJ2-7; D is perhaps TRBD2 (5 bases). The germline CDR1 and CDR2 sequences are MNHEY and SVGAGI. The CDR3 is 14 amino acids. Trimming shortened V by 0 bases and J by 3 bases, and 9 bases separated the two germline ends. The CDR3 sequence: CASSYSPGNYEQYF. The CDR3 nucleotides are TGTGCCAGCAGTTACTCCCCGGGGAACTACGAGCAGTACTTC.

The chain recombines TRBV11-2 with TRBJ1-2, with 9 positions matching TRBD1. CDR1 and CDR2 from the germline V gene are SGHAT and FQNNGV. Trimming at V came to 4 bases and at J to 8 bases, leaving 8 bases not matched to a gene. This CDR3 has 14 residues. In DNA, the CDR3 is TGTGCCAGCAGCTCTACCGGGACAGGGATCGGCTACACCTTC. It specifies CASSSTGTGIGYTF.

The chain links TRBV28 to TRBJ2-2; D may be TRBD2 (5 bases). This CDR3 region has 14 residues. V dropped 3 bases and J dropped 4 bases, with 9 bases sitting between them. Germline V gene sequence: CDR1 MDHEN, CDR2 SYDVKM. CDR3: CASSFGGTTGELFF. CDR3 coding DNA: TGTGCCAGCAGTTTCGGAGGCACCACCGGGGAGCTGTTTTTT.

This clone was counted only a few times. The chain joins TRBV6-1 to TRBJ2-5; the D gene is possibly TRBD2 (5 bases). CDR1 MNHNS and CDR2 SASEGT come from the germline V gene. Trimming removed 0 bases at V and 1 base at J, with 15 bases between. CDR3 length: 17 amino acids. This chain's CDR3 is CASSEAVTRSGQETQYF. CDR3 bases: TGTGCCAGCAGTGAAGCGGTTACTAGATCGGGCCAAGAGACCCAGTACTTC.

This clone came up a few times. The chain uses TRBV10-3 and TRBJ1-5, with a tentative D call TRBD1 (6 bases). The V end was cut by 9 bases, the J end by 4 bases, with 7 bases between. The CDR3 extends over 11 amino acids. Per germline, CDR1 ENHRY and CDR2 SYGVKD. In nucleotides, the CDR3 is TGTGCCATTGGGACAAATCAGCCCCAGCATTTT. It translates to CAIGTNQPQHF.

The chain is built from TRBV4-3 and TRBJ2-3, with 8 bases lining up with TRBD2. With 1 base clipped from V and 7 bases from J, the junction kept 7 bases outside the gene matches. CDR3 length: 15 amino acids. In germline, CDR1 is LGHNA, CDR2 YSLEER. The CDR3 spells CASSQGLAGGHTQYF. CDR3 DNA sequence: TGCGCCAGCAGCCAAGGTTTGGCGGGAGGTCATACGCAGTATTTT.

This clone came up a few times. The J gene is TRBJ2-1, the V gene TRBV28, with 10 positions matching TRBD2. This CDR3 region has 16 residues. The germline CDR1 and CDR2 sequences are MDHEN and SYDVKM. V shed 5 bases and J 7 bases; nucleotides not matched to a gene: 11. CDR3 in amino acids: CASSPTHLAGVNEQFF. In nucleotides, the CDR3 is TGTGCCAGCAGTCCCACCCACCTAGCGGGAGTTAATGAGCAGTTCTTC.

The chain uses TRBV2 and TRBJ2-5; 8 nucleotides match TRBD1. V gave up 4 bases and J gave up 5 bases; unmatched junction bases: 6. The CDR3 spans 14 residues. CDR1 SNHLY and CDR2 FYNNEI come from the germline V gene. The CDR3 region is CASSGGTGVETQYF. The CDR3 nucleotides read TGTGCCAGCAGTGGTGGGACAGGAGTGGAGACCCAGTACTTC.

This chain connects TRBV9 to TRBJ2-7; D tentatively fits TRBD1 or TRBD2 (6 bases each). V was shortened by 3 bases and J by 0 bases, with 16 bases between the two germline ends. CDR3 size: 16 residues. Per the germline V gene, CDR1 is SGDLS and CDR2 is YYNGEE. The DNA for the CDR3 is TGTGCCAGCAGCGGGGGGGACATGACGAGCTCCTACGAGCAGTACTTC. Its protein is CASSGGDMTSSYEQYF. The entire variable domain, with the rest obtained from reference TRBV9 and TRBJ2-7, is as follows: DSGVTQTPKHLITATGQRVTLRCSPRSGDLSVYWYQQSLDQGLQFLIQYYNGEERAKGNILERFSAQQFPDLHSELNLSSLELGDSALYFCASSGGDMTSSYEQYFGPGTRLTVT.

The CDR3 DNA follows: TGTGCCAGCAGCTTAGCAGCTAGCGGGAGTTTTGGCTACGAGCAGTACTTC. Its translation: CASSLAASGSFGYEQYF. The gene calls are TRBV7-8 and TRBJ2-7; 10 nucleotides match TRBD2. V lost 0 bases and J lost 3; bases outside the gene matches: 8. The CDR3 loop spans 17 amino acids. CDR1 is SGHVS, CDR2 FQNEAQ, per germline.

The chain recombines TRBV5-4 with TRBJ2-4, with a weak D call TRBD1 (5 bases). The CDR3 has 14 amino acids. The V gene's germline CDR1 is SGHNT and CDR2 YYREEE (reference sequence). The V gene lost 4 bases and the J gene lost 4 bases, with 12 bases spanning the gap. The CDR3 region is CASSQGGPKNIQYF. In DNA form, the CDR3 reads TGTGCCAGCAGCCAGGGTGGACCAAAAAACATTCAGTACTTC.

This chain joins TRBV6-1 and TRBJ1-1, with D unclear. The CDR3 spans 14 residues. Germline CDR1 and CDR2: MNHNS and SASEGT. Trimming cost V 3 bases and J 0 bases, with 8 bases left between them. CDR3 in amino acids: CASSEPGLNTEAFF. CDR3 bases: TGTGCCAGCAGTGAGCCAGGTCTGAACACTGAAGCTTTCTTT.

The CDR3 reads CASSQDLGESGELFF. The CDR3 nucleotides read TGTGCCAGCAGCCAAGATCTTGGGGAGTCAGGGGAGCTGTTTTTT. The chain couples TRBV4-2 to TRBJ2-2, with a tentative D call TRBD2 (5 bases). The CDR3 has 15 amino acids. The germline gives CDR1 LGHNA, CDR2 YNFKEQ. V was trimmed by 0 bases and J by 8 bases, leaving 13 bases between them.

The chain couples TRBV5-4 to TRBJ2-3, with D hard to call. The CDR3 has 16 residues. V was clipped by 2 bases and J by 0 bases, with 13 bases between them. Germline assignment: CDR1 SGHNT and CDR2 YYREEE (reference sequence). CDR3 DNA sequence: TGTGCCAGCAGCTTCTCAGTCAGGATCAGCACAGATACGCAGTATTTT. Translated: CASSFSVRISTDTQYF.

The rearrangement links TRBV6-5 to TRBJ1-5; the D is unclear. Per the germline V gene, CDR1 is MNHEY and CDR2 is SVGAGI. Trimming stripped 5 bases from V and 0 bases from J, with 11 bases between. The CDR3 sequence is 15 residues long. The CDR3, as DNA: TGTGCCAGCAGTGGCAGGCAATATAGCAATCAGCCCCAGCATTTT. As protein: CASSGRQYSNQPQHF.

This clone was seen only a few times. The gene calls are TRBV2 and TRBJ2-1; 12 nucleotides line up with TRBD2. The CDR3 is 16 residues long. Germline CDR1 SNHLY, CDR2 FYNNEI. V dropped 7 bases and J dropped 4; count of bases not matched to a gene: 8. The CDR3 nucleotides are TGTGCCAGCACCAAAACAGGACTAGCGGGATACAATGAGCAGTTCTTC. Its translation: CASTKTGLAGYNEQFF.

Concerning this clone itself: The identical CDR3 is also encoded by other nucleotide sequences in the sample. This chain links TRBV27 with TRBJ2-7; TRBD2 matches 10 bases. The CDR3 covers 14 residues. Germline CDR1 is MNHEY and CDR2 is SMNVEV (reference sequence). Trimming cost V 5 bases and J 1 base; bases outside gene matches: 2. The CDR3 bases are TGTGCCAGCAGTCGGACTAGCGGATCCTACGAGCAGTACTTC. Its translation is CASSRTSGSYEQYF.

J is TRBJ2-1 and V is TRBV14; D is ambiguous. Trimming took off 2 bases at V and 10 bases at J, with 9 bases between the two ends. CDR3 length equals 12 residues. CDR1 SGHDN and CDR2 FVKESK come from the germline V gene. The CDR3 coding sequence is TGTGCCAGCAGCCAATTAGGACGGGAGCAGTTCTTC. Protein sequence: CASSQLGREQFF.

In its sample, this clone was seen a few times. This chain links TRBV7-2 with TRBJ2-7, with 7 nucleotides matching TRBD2. There are 16 residues in the CDR3. Germline V gene sequence: CDR1 SGHTA, CDR2 FQGNSA. After removal of 1 base from V and 3 bases from J, the junction contained 9 bases not matched to a gene. CDR3 sequence reads: CASSLVYGGSSYEQYF. The CDR3, as DNA: TGTGCCAGCAGCTTAGTCTATGGCGGGAGTAGCTACGAGCAGTACTTC. The entire variable domain, with the rest obtained from reference TRBV7-2 and TRBJ2-7, is as follows: GAGVSQSPSNKVTEKGKDVELRCDPISGHTALYWYRQSLGQGLEFLIYFQGNSAPDKSGLPSDRFSAERTGGSVSTLTIQRTQQEDSAVYLCASSLVYGGSSYEQYFGPGTRLTVT.

The chain is built from TRBV6-5 and TRBJ2-2; no reliable D call. The CDR3 has 13 residues. The germline V gene has CDR1 MNHEY and CDR2 SVGAGI. The V end lost 5 bases, the J end lost 6 bases, and 10 bases lay between the germline ends. The CDR3 reads CASSPDPSGELFF. The CDR3, as DNA: TGTGCCAGCAGTCCGGACCCTTCCGGGGAGCTGTTTTTT.

The J gene is TRBJ2-7, the V gene TRBV7-2; D gene unclear. The CDR3 consists of 13 residues. With 0 bases removed from V and 2 bases from J, the gap between germline ends came to 5 bases. CDR1 and CDR2 from the germline V gene are SGHTA and FQGNSA. CDR3 coding DNA: TGTGCCAGCAGCTTAGCGTCCCCCTACGAGCAGTACTTC. This translates into CASSLASPYEQYF.

The gene calls are TRBV19 and TRBJ1-1; no definite D call. CDR3 length: 13 residues. In germline, CDR1 is LNHDA, CDR2 SQIVND (reference sequence). V was cut by 5 bases and J by 0 bases, with 7 bases left in between. The CDR3 protein is CASSVALNTEAFF. In nucleotides, the CDR3 is TGTGCCAGTAGTGTGGCATTGAACACTGAAGCTTTCTTT.

CDR3 loop: CASSLVGDTGELFF. The CDR3 coding sequence is TGTGCCAGCAGCTTAGTAGGAGACACCGGGGAGCTGTTTTTT. The chain has TRBV7-9 and TRBJ2-2; D gene ambiguous. Germline lookup yields CDR1 SEHNR and CDR2 FQNEAQ (reference sequence). This CDR3 has 14 amino acids. V was clipped by 1 base and J by 3 bases, with 6 bases between them.

The chain combines TRBV7-6 with TRBJ2-1, with D perhaps assigned TRBD1 or TRBD2 (6 bases each). Germline V lookup: CDR1 SGHVS, CDR2 FNYEAQ. V lost 5 bases to trimming and J lost 8 bases, with 19 bases between them. The CDR3 is 15 residues long. This CDR3 reads CASSLQVGGLDEQFF. CDR3 nucleotide sequence: TGTGCCAGCAGCCTCCAGGTGGGGGGCCTGGATGAGCAGTTCTTC. Complete variable domain (other parts from reference TRBV7-6 and TRBJ2-1): GAGVSQSPRYKVTKRGQDVALRCDPISGHVSLYWYRQALGQGPEFLTYFNYEAQQDKSGLPNDRFSAERPEGSISTLTIQRTEQRDSAMYRCASSLQVGGLDEQFFGPGTRLTVL.

V and J are TRBV19 and TRBJ2-1; TRBD2 agrees at 11 bases. CDR3 size: 16 residues. J lost 4 bases, V lost 4 bases, and 6 bases had no gene match. Per germline, CDR1 LNHDA and CDR2 SQIVND (reference sequence). Written as DNA, the CDR3 is TGTGCCAGTAGTAAGTCTAGCGGGAGGATGTACAATGAGCAGTTCTTC. Translation: CASSKSSGRMYNEQFF.

V is TRBV11-1 and J is TRBJ2-2; D is undetermined. Germline loops: CDR1 SGHAT, CDR2 FQDESV (reference sequence). Deletions cut 4 bases from V and 4 bases from J, with 10 bases between. CDR3 length: 14 residues. The CDR3, as DNA: TGTGCCAGCAGCTCTCGGACGGGCACCGGGGAGCTGTTTTTT. This codes for CASSSRTGTGELFF.

This clone was observed a handful of times. Sequence at one end of the junction differs from germline and may be a read error. This chain uses TRBV20-1 with TRBJ2-1; TRBD2 matches 11 bases. Germline V gene data show CDR1 as DFQATT and CDR2 as SNEGSKA (reference sequence). The CDR3 sequence is 11 residues long. The CDR3 here is CSASVPGLAVF. The CDR3 coding sequence is TGCAGTGCTAGTGTCCCGGGACTAGCGGTCTTC.

This clone has just a few counts. This sequence joins TRBV9 and TRBJ2-1; 7 bases line up with TRBD1. CDR1 is SGDLS, CDR2 YYNGEE, per germline. The CDR3 is 16 amino acids. V lost 0 bases and J lost 7; bases outside the gene matches: 10. The CDR3 is CASSVDRGVVSNEQFF. CDR3 sequence (DNA): TGTGCCAGCAGCGTAGACAGGGGAGTAGTAAGTAATGAGCAGTTCTTC.